Included here is one T cell receptor beta chain sequence, with context. Its antigen is undetermined. The CDR3 consists of 12 residues. Looked up from germline, CDR1 is WSHSY and CDR2 is SAAADI. The V end was cut by 5 bases, the J end by 2 bases, with 6 bases between. These data are taken from a study of cytomegalovirus exposure and HLA in healthy donors. The PCR used 60 Vbeta and 13 Jbeta primers. Here immunoSEQ multiplex PCR was the method, and the copy in TCRdb shows in-frame clones only, minus some. The sample holds around 210,000 clones, around 80% seen once. General study findings and limits: Earlier analysis looked at TCR beta V segments, and most were productive about 87% or about 30% of the time.

The sample consisted of PBMCs. The receptor was isolated from a boy aged 5 to 17 in good health and CMV-seronegative. The chain joins TRBV10-2 to TRBJ1-2; tentatively, D is TRBD1 (5 bases). The CDR3 bases are TGCGCCAGCAGTCCAGGGAACTATGGCTACACCTTC. This encodes CASSPGNYGYTF.